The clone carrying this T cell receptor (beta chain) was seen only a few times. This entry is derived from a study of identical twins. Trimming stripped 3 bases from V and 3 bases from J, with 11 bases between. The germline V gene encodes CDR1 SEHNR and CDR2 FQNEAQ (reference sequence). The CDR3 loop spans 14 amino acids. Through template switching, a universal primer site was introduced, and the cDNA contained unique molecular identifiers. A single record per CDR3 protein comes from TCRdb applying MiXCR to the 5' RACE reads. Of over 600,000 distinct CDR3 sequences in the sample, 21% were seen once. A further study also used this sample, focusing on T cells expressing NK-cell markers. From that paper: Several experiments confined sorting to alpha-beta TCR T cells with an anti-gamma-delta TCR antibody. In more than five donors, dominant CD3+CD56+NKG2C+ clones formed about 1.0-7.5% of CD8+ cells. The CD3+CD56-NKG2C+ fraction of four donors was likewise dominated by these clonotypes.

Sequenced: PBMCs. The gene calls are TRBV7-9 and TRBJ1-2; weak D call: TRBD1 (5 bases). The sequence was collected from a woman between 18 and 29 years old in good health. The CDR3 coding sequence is TGTGCCAGCAGCTTTAGGACGGGGGACTATGGCTACACCTTC. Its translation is CASSFRTGDYGYTF.